This TCR beta chain was identified during a study of cytomegalovirus exposure and HLA in healthy donors. About the research overall: Some 90 million unique TCRs from HLA-typed donors were held in an early data release.

PCR primers comprised 60 Vbeta and 13 Jbeta primers. Measured with immunoSEQ multiplex PCR; TCRdb has only the in-frame clones, and not every one. The table lists some 110,000 clones, approximately 69% of them singletons. The V end lost 7 bases, the J end lost 3 bases, and 15 bases lay between the germline ends. The germline CDR1 and CDR2 sequences are MNHEY and SVGAGI. The CDR3 consists of 14 residues. Notes on the study in general: Reportedly, fewer N-insertions than the roughly 690-donor mean appeared in an Asian-associated ancestry cluster in a later analysis.

As for this clone: Its antigen remains unknown.

The chain uses TRBV6-5 and TRBJ1-1; D gene ambiguous. This clonotype originated in a woman aged 45-65 years in good health and CMV-seropositive. The sample was PBMCs. This CDR3 is CASILSFADTEAFF. The CDR3 coding sequence is TGTGCCAGCATCCTCTCTTTCGCGGACACTGAAGCTTTCTTT.